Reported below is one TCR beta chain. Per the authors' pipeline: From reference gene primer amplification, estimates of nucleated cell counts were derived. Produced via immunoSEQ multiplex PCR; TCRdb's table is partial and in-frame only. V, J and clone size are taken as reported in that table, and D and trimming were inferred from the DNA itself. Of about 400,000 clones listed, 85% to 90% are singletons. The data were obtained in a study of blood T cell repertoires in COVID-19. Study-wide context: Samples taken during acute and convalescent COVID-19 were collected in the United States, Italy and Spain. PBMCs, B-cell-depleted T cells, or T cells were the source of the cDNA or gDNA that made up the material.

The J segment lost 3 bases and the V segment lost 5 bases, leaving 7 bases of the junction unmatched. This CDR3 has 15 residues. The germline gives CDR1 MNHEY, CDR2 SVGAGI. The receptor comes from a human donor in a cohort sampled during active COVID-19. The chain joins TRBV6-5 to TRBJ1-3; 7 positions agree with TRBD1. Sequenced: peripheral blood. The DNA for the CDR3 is TGTGCCAGCAGTACGCGGGACAGCCTTGGAAACACCATATATTTT. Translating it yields CASSTRDSLGNTIYF.